The clone carrying this T cell receptor beta chain counts as medium-sized. Its target is not known. This sample is drawn from a study of T cell clones after liver transplantation. Study-wide context: Until 12-24 months post-transplant, subjects got standard immunosuppression and no induction.

TCRdb's table, derived via immunoSEQ multiplex PCR, lists solely in-frame clones and lacks some. The profile shows some 500 clones, about 55% of them singletons. The CDR3 is made up of 14 amino acids. The V gene's germline CDR1 is SQVTM and CDR2 ANQGSEA. The V gene lost 3 bases and the J gene lost 4 bases, with 15 bases spanning the gap. TCRbeta sequences of proliferating CFSE-low MLR cells were labeled alloreactive. The clonotype originates from a human patient who received a liver transplant. The T cells may partly be graft donor cells. The sample was CD8+ T cells from cultured PBMCs. The gene calls are TRBV29-1 and TRBJ1-1; maybe TRBD1 (5 bases). Written as DNA, the CDR3 is TGCAGCGTTGATGAGGTAGTGGGGGGCACTGAAGCTTTCTTT. It is translated as CSVDEVVGGTEAFF.